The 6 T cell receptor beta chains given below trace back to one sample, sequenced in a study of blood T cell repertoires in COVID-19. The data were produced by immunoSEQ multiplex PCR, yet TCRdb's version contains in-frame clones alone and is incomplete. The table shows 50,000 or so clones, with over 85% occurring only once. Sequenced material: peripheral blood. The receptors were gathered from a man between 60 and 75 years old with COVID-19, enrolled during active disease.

The chain's CDR3 is CASSLEKVRGDLGYTF. The CDR3, as DNA: TGTGCCAGCAGCTTGGAAAAGGTCAGGGGAGATTTAGGCTACACCTTC. This sequence joins TRBV5-4 and TRBJ1-2, with a weak D call TRBD1 (6 bases). This CDR3 spans 16 amino acids. Deletions cut 0 bases from V and 8 bases from J, with 20 bases between. Germline CDR1 and CDR2: SGHNT and YYREEE (reference sequence).

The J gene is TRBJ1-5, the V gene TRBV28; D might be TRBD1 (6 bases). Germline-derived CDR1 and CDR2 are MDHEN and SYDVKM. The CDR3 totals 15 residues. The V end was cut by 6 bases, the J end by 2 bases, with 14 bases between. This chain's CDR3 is CASSKGPGGNQPQHF. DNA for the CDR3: TGTGCCAGCAGCAAAGGTCCAGGGGGCAATCAGCCCCAGCATTTT.

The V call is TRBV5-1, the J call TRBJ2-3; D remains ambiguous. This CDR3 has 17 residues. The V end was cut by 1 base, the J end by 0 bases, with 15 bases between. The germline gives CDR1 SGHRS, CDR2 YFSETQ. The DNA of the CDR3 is TGCGCCAGCAGCTTGTCGGGTATTCAAATTAGCACAGATACGCAGTATTTT. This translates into CASSLSGIQISTDTQYF.

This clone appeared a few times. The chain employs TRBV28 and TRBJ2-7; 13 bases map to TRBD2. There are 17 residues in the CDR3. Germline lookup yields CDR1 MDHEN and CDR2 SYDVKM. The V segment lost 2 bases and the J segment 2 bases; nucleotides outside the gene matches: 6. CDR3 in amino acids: CASSLGTSGTYAYEQYF. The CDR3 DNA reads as TGTGCCAGCAGTTTAGGGACTAGCGGGACCTACGCCTACGAGCAGTACTTC.

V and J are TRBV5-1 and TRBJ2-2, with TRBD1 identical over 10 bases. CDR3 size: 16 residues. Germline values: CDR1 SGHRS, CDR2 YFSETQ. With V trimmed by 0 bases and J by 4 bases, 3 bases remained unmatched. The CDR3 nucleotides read TGCGCCAGCAGCTTGGGGACAGGGGGATCCACCGGGGAGCTGTTTTTT. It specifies CASSLGTGGSTGELFF.

The CDR3 here is CASSLEDSNTGELFF. As DNA, the CDR3 is TGTGCCAGCAGCTTAGAGGACAGTAACACCGGGGAGCTGTTTTTT. This rearrangement joins TRBV7-8 to TRBJ2-2, with D possibly matching TRBD1 (6 bases). Germline CDR1 reads SGHVS; CDR2 reads FQNEAQ. V was trimmed by 1 base and J by 2 bases, leaving 8 bases between them. The CDR3 has 15 amino acids.